This T cell receptor beta chain was documented in a study of cytomegalovirus exposure and HLA in healthy donors. This clone has a handful of counts. What it binds is not known. Amplification used 60 Vbeta primers and 13 Jbeta primers. Some clones are missing from TCRdb's copy, which holds only in-frame ones; the method was immunoSEQ multiplex PCR. The table lists over 150,000 clones, 70% to 85% of them singletons. CDR1 is SNHLY and CDR2 is FYNNEI in the germline V gene. The V gene end was trimmed by 8 bases and the J gene end by 2 bases; junction bases not matched to a gene: 12. The CDR3 loop spans 16 amino acids. Study-wide results and caveats: Earlier results showed most TCR beta V segments being productive about 87% or about 30% of the time. Follow-up analysis seemed to connect common viral pathogens with several of the most significant clusters identified.

The rearrangement joins TRBV2 to TRBJ2-7; TRBD2 agrees at 10 bases. This sequence originates from a man between 25 and 39 years old in good health and CMV-seropositive. Sequencing used PBMCs. The CDR3 is CASFFSGGLEPYEQYF. The CDR3 region has the DNA TGTGCCAGCTTCTTTAGCGGGGGGCTGGAACCCTACGAGCAGTACTTC.